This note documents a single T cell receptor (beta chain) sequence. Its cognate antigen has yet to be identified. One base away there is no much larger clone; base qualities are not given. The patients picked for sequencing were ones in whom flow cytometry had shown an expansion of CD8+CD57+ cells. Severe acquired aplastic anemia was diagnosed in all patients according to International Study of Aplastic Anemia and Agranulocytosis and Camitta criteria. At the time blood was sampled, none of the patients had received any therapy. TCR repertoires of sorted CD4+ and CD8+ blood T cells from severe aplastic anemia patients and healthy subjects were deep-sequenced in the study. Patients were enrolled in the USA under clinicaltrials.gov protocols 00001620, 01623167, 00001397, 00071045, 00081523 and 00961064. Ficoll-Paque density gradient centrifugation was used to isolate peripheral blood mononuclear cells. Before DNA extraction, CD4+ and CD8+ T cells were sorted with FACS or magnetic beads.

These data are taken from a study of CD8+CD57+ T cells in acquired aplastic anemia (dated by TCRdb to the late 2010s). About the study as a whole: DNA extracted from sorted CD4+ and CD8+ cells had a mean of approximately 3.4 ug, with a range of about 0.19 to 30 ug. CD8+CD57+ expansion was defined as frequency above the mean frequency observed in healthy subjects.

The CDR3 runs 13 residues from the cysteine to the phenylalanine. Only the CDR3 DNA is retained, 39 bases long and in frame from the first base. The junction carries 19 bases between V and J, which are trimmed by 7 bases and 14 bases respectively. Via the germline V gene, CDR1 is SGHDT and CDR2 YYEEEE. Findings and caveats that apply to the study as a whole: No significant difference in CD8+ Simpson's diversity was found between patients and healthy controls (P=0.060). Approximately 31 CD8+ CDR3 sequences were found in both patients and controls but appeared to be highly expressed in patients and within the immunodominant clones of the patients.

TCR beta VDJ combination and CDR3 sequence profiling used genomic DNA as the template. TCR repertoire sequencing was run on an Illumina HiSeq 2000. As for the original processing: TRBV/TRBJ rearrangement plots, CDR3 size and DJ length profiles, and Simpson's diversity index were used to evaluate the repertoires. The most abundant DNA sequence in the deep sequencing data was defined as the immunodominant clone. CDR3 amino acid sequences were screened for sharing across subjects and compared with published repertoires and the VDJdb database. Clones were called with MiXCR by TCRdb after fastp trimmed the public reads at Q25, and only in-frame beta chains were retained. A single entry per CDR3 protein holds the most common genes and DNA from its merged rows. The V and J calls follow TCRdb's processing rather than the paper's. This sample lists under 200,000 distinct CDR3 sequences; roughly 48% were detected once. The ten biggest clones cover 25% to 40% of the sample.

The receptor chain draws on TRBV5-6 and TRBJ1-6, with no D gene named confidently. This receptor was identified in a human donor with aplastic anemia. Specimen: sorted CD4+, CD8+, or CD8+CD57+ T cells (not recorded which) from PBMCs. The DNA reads TGTGCCAGCCTAACGGGGAGAGGAGATTCCCTCCACTTT. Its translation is CASLTGRGDSLHF.